This T cell receptor beta chain emerged from a study of control samples from healthy donors and cancer patients. Produced via immunoSEQ multiplex PCR; TCRdb's table is partial and in-frame only. The repertoire consists of fewer than 300,000 clones, with approximately 80% occurring once and the leading ten covering 13%. This CDR3 contains 16 residues. CDR1 is LGHNA and CDR2 is YNFKEQ in the germline V gene. V dropped 0 bases and J dropped 3 bases, with 12 bases sitting between them. This clone was recorded a few times. The chain carries TRBV4-2 and TRBJ1-3; D is unclear. Sample: PBMCs. The TCR comes from a woman aged 55-69 years with lung cancer. The CDR3 sequence: CASSQDGMGDGNTIYF. In nucleotides, the CDR3 is TGTGCCAGCAGCCAAGATGGAATGGGCGATGGAAACACCATATATTTT.